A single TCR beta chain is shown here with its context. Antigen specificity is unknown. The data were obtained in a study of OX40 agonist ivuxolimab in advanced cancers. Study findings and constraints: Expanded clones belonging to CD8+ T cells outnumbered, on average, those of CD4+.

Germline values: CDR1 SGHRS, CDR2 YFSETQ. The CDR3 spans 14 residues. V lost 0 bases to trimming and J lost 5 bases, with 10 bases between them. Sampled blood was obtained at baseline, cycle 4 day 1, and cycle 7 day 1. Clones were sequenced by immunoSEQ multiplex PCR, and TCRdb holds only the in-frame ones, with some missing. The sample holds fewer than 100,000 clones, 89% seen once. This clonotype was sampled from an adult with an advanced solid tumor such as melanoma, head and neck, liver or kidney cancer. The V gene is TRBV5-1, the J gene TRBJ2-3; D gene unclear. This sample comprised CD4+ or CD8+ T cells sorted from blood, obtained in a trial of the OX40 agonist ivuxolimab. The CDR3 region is CASSLGGVRDTQYF. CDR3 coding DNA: TGCGCCAGCAGCTTGGGTGGGGTGCGAGATACGCAGTATTTT.